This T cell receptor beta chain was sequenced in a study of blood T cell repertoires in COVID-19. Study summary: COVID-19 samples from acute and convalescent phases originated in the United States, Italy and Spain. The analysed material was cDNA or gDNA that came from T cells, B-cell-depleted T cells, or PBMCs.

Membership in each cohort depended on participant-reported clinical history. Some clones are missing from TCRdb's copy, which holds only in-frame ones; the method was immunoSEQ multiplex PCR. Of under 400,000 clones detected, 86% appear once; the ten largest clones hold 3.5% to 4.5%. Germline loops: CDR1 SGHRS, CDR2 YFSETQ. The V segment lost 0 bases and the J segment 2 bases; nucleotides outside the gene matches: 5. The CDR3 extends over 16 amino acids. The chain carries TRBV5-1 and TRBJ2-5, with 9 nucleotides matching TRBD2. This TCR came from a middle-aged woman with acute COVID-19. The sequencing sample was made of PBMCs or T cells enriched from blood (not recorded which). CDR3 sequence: CASSLDGSGGQETQYF. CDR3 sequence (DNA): TGCGCCAGCAGCTTGGATGGTAGCGGGGGTCAAGAGACCCAGTACTTC. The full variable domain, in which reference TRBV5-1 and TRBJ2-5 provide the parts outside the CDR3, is KAGVTQTPRYLIKTRGQQVTLSCSPISGHRSVSWYQQTPGQGLQFLFEYFSETQRNKGNFPGRFSGRQFSNSRSEMNVSTLELGDSALYLCASSLDGSGGQETQYFGPGTRLLVL.